One T cell receptor (beta chain) is described in this entry. Its specificity is unknown. The CDR3 has 15 residues. V trimming: 7 bases; J trimming: 0 bases; junction bases outside the gene matches: 8. This sample was taken from a study of T-cell reconstitution after alpha-beta-depleted transplantation in children. Unique molecular identifiers tagged the TCRbeta library. TCRdb called the PCR reads again in MiXCR, with one record for every CDR3 protein. This sample has around 580,000 distinct CDR3 sequences, with roughly a quarter found just once. The study's findings and limits: Surviving recipient T cells and intrathymic progenitors accounted for some patients' high TCRbeta diversity at day 60. Reportedly, roughly two months post-transplant, alpha-beta T cells arose from several hundred expanded graft clones.

The rearrangement links TRBV12-3 or TRBV12-4 to TRBJ2-5, with 7 bases matching TRBD2. This sequence was found in a boy in the first two years of life with Wiskott-Aldrich syndrome, due to receive a stem cell transplant. This specimen consisted of PBMCs, obtained before TCRalphabeta/CD19-depleted stem cell transplant. The CDR3 sequence: CASMFSGSYQETQYF. Written as DNA, the CDR3 is TGTGCCAGCATGTTTAGCGGGTCGTACCAAGAGACCCAGTACTTC.